This is a list of T cell receptor beta chains from one sample in a study of early T cells in non-severe SARS-CoV-2 infection. A single record per CDR3 protein comes from TCRdb applying MiXCR to the 5' RACE reads. Of more than 90,000 distinct CDR3 sequences listed, approximately 10% were seen once; the top ten hold 4.5% to 5.5%. The sample was whole blood. Receptor source: an adult who was a healthcare worker with PCR-confirmed SARS-CoV-2 infection or an uninfected control (not recorded which). Each CDR3 is given with its conserved first and last residue. The D gene is left open where the match is weak. Only some rows state a clone size, as once, few, many or a class for expanded clones.

v_gene: TRBV5-1; abundance: many; d_gene: TRBD1; j_gene: TRBJ2-2; CDR3nt: TGCGCCAGCAGCAACGACAGGGTCATCGGGGAGCTGTTTTTT; CDR3aa: CASSNDRVIGELFF
v_gene: TRBV12-3/TRBV12-4; abundance: few; d_gene: TRBD2; j_gene: TRBJ2-7; CDR3nt: TGTGCCAGCAGTAGGCGGGGGGCGGTCGAGCAGTACTTC; CDR3aa: CASSRRGAVEQYF
v_gene: TRBV7-9; abundance: many; d_gene: TRBD1; j_gene: TRBJ2-2; CDR3nt: TGTGCCAGCAGCCCTACCCCGGGACAGGGGGGCACCGGGGAGCTGTTTTTT; CDR3aa: CASSPTPGQGGTGELFF
v_gene: TRBV6-5; abundance: once; d_gene: TRBD1; j_gene: TRBJ1-1; CDR3nt: TGTGCCAGCAGCCAATCCGACAGGGGGAACACTGAAGCTTTCTTT; CDR3aa: CASSQSDRGNTEAFF
v_gene: TRBV5-1; abundance: -; d_gene: -; j_gene: TRBJ1-6; CDR3nt: TGCGCCAGCAGCTGGGACGGCGGGAATTCACCCCTCCACTTT; CDR3aa: CASSWDGGNSPLHF
v_gene: TRBV2; abundance: many; d_gene: -; j_gene: TRBJ2-3; CDR3nt: TGTGCCAGCAGGGCAACAGGACTTCGCACAGATACGCAGTATTTT; CDR3aa: CASRATGLRTDTQYF
v_gene: TRBV28; abundance: medium-sized; d_gene: -; j_gene: TRBJ1-5; CDR3nt: TGTGCCAGCAGTGGGATCCCAAGCGACAATCAGCCCCAGCATTTT; CDR3aa: CASSGIPSDNQPQHF
v_gene: TRBV6-5; abundance: many; d_gene: TRBD2; j_gene: TRBJ2-1; CDR3nt: TGTGCCAGCAGTCCAGGGACTAGCTACAATGAGCAGTTCTTC; CDR3aa: CASSPGTSYNEQFF
v_gene: TRBV6-1; abundance: -; d_gene: -; j_gene: TRBJ2-7; CDR3nt: TGTGCCAGCAGCAGAGACAGCGCCCTGGTCTACGAGCAGTACTTC; CDR3aa: CASSRDSALVYEQYF
v_gene: TRBV29-1; abundance: -; d_gene: -; j_gene: TRBJ1-1; CDR3nt: TGCAGCGTCGAATCGGGTACGGAGCAAGCTTTCTTT; CDR3aa: CSVESGTEQAFF
v_gene: TRBV6-5; abundance: many; d_gene: -; j_gene: TRBJ2-7; CDR3nt: TGTGCCAGCAGTTACTCTCAGGGTTCGACCTACGAGCAGTACTTC; CDR3aa: CASSYSQGSTYEQYF
v_gene: TRBV6-5; abundance: few; d_gene: -; j_gene: TRBJ1-1; CDR3nt: TGTGCCAGCAGTTACTCCATCGGCAGTCGACCGTCGGTGAACACTGAAGCTTTCTTT; CDR3aa: CASSYSIGSRPSVNTEAFF
v_gene: TRBV7-8; abundance: few; d_gene: -; j_gene: TRBJ2-1; CDR3nt: TGTGCCAGCAGCCTGTCACTAGCAAAGATCTACAATGAGCAGTTCTTC; CDR3aa: CASSLSLAKIYNEQFF
v_gene: TRBV20-1; abundance: many; d_gene: -; j_gene: TRBJ2-7; CDR3nt: TGCAGTGCTGGGCAAGGCTCGTCCATCTACGAGCAGTACTTC; CDR3aa: CSAGQGSSIYEQYF
v_gene: TRBV29-1; abundance: many; d_gene: TRBD1; j_gene: TRBJ1-4; CDR3nt: TGCAGCGTTGAATCGTATGACAGGGTAGGAAATGAAAAACTGTTTTTT; CDR3aa: CSVESYDRVGNEKLFF
v_gene: TRBV5-1; abundance: few; d_gene: -; j_gene: TRBJ2-7; CDR3nt: TGCGCCAGCAGCTTGGCCGCGACATCCGAGCAGTACTTC; CDR3aa: CASSLAATSEQYF
v_gene: TRBV6-1; abundance: -; d_gene: TRBD2; j_gene: TRBJ2-1; CDR3nt: TGTGCCAGCACCCGGACTAGCGGAAGAGCGGGTGAGCAGTTCTTC; CDR3aa: CASTRTSGRAGEQFF
v_gene: TRBV28; abundance: many; d_gene: -; j_gene: TRBJ1-3; CDR3nt: TGTGCCAGCAGGCGTCGAGGGATATCGAGCTCTGGAAACACCATATATTTT; CDR3aa: CASRRRGISSSGNTIYF
v_gene: TRBV7-7; abundance: many; d_gene: -; j_gene: TRBJ2-1; CDR3nt: TGTGCTAGCAGCACAGGAGCCGACAATGAGCAGTTCTTC; CDR3aa: CASSTGADNEQFF
v_gene: TRBV14; abundance: few; d_gene: -; j_gene: TRBJ2-5; CDR3nt: TGTGCCAGCAGCCAAGACGGCAGGTCACAGTCCCAGTACTTC; CDR3aa: CASSQDGRSQSQYF
v_gene: TRBV5-8; abundance: -; d_gene: TRBD2; j_gene: TRBJ2-1; CDR3nt: TGTGCCAGCAGCCTGAGGCGGGAGGGCCGCGATGAGCAGTTCTTC; CDR3aa: CASSLRREGRDEQFF
v_gene: TRBV27; abundance: many; d_gene: -; j_gene: TRBJ1-1; CDR3nt: TGTGCCAGCAGTTTGGGCCCTGAAGCTTTCTTT; CDR3aa: CASSLGPEAFF
v_gene: TRBV6-1; abundance: few; d_gene: -; j_gene: TRBJ1-4; CDR3nt: TGTGCCAGCAGTCGACAGATGGCGGGTGAAAAACTGTTTTTT; CDR3aa: CASSRQMAGEKLFF
v_gene: TRBV12-3/TRBV12-4; abundance: -; d_gene: TRBD1; j_gene: TRBJ2-7; CDR3nt: TGTGCCAGCAGGTCTTCAGGGGGCCACGAGCAGTACTTC; CDR3aa: CASRSSGGHEQYF
v_gene: TRBV20-1; abundance: few; d_gene: -; j_gene: TRBJ2-5; CDR3nt: TGCAGTGCTATTAGCGGCCAAGAGACCCAGTACTTC; CDR3aa: CSAISGQETQYF
v_gene: TRBV11-2; abundance: many; d_gene: -; j_gene: TRBJ2-7; CDR3nt: TGTGCCAGCAGCCTCACGGACAGAACCTACGAGCAGTACTTC; CDR3aa: CASSLTDRTYEQYF
v_gene: TRBV7-8; abundance: many; d_gene: TRBD1; j_gene: TRBJ1-4; CDR3nt: TGTGCCAGCAGCCAACGGACAGGACAGAAACTGTTTTTT; CDR3aa: CASSQRTGQKLFF
v_gene: TRBV29-1; abundance: few; d_gene: TRBD1; j_gene: TRBJ2-1; CDR3nt: TGCAGCGTTGATAGGGGGCGAGGCTTACAGTTCTTC; CDR3aa: CSVDRGRGLQFF
v_gene: TRBV20-1; abundance: many; d_gene: TRBD2; j_gene: TRBJ2-1; CDR3nt: TGCAGTGCTAGACCACCACCTTTTAGCGGGAGGACCTACAATGAGCAGTTCTTC; CDR3aa: CSARPPPFSGRTYNEQFF
v_gene: TRBV3-1; abundance: many; d_gene: -; j_gene: TRBJ1-1; CDR3nt: TGTGCCAGCAGCCGGGGGAGGAACACTGAAGTTTTCTTT; CDR3aa: CASSRGRNTEVFF
v_gene: TRBV7-2; abundance: many; d_gene: -; j_gene: TRBJ1-6; CDR3nt: TGTGCCAGCAGCTTATCCCCGCAGAGCCAATCACCCCTCCACTTT; CDR3aa: CASSLSPQSQSPLHF
v_gene: TRBV5-1; abundance: -; d_gene: TRBD1; j_gene: TRBJ2-3; CDR3nt: TGCGCCAGCAGCCACAGGGGTATTAGCACAGATACGCAGTATTTT; CDR3aa: CASSHRGISTDTQYF
v_gene: TRBV24-1; abundance: many; d_gene: -; j_gene: TRBJ2-2; CDR3nt: TGTGCCACCAGTGATAGTCGGCCCTACACCGGGGAGCTGTTTTTT; CDR3aa: CATSDSRPYTGELFF
v_gene: TRBV29-1; abundance: -; d_gene: TRBD1; j_gene: TRBJ2-1; CDR3nt: TGCAGCGTAGACGGACAGGGTGGATCTAATGAGCAGTTCTTC; CDR3aa: CSVDGQGGSNEQFF
v_gene: TRBV9; abundance: -; d_gene: -; j_gene: TRBJ2-3; CDR3nt: TGTGCCAGCAGCGTATATTCAGATACGCAGTATTTT; CDR3aa: CASSVYSDTQYF
v_gene: TRBV4-1; abundance: -; d_gene: -; j_gene: TRBJ2-6; CDR3nt: TGCGCCAGCAGCCCGTTTCGGTACTCTGGGGCCAACGTCCTGACTTTC; CDR3aa: CASSPFRYSGANVLTF
v_gene: TRBV28; abundance: few; d_gene: TRBD1; j_gene: TRBJ2-3; CDR3nt: TGTGCCAGCAGTCGAGGGACAGCTGGCGTCCCAGATACGCAGTATTTT; CDR3aa: CASSRGTAGVPDTQYF
v_gene: TRBV13; abundance: few; d_gene: TRBD1; j_gene: TRBJ2-7; CDR3nt: TGTGCCAGCAGTCCCGGGACAGGGGTACACGAGCAGTACTTC; CDR3aa: CASSPGTGVHEQYF
v_gene: TRBV24-1; abundance: -; d_gene: TRBD1; j_gene: TRBJ2-1; CDR3nt: TGTGCCACCAGTTCAAGGGGGCTCAAGAATGAGCAGTTCTTC; CDR3aa: CATSSRGLKNEQFF
v_gene: TRBV21-1; abundance: many; d_gene: -; j_gene: TRBJ2-7; CDR3nt: TGTATGGGCCGGGACAGGGAATACGAGCAGTACTTC; CDR3aa: CMGRDREYEQYF
v_gene: TRBV11-3; abundance: many; d_gene: -; j_gene: TRBJ2-7; CDR3nt: TGTGCCAGCAGCCCCATCGGCCAGCCCTACGAGCAGTACTTC; CDR3aa: CASSPIGQPYEQYF
v_gene: TRBV28; abundance: many; d_gene: -; j_gene: TRBJ2-7; CDR3nt: TGTGCCAGCAGTTTAGACAGTATCGACGAGCAGTACTTC; CDR3aa: CASSLDSIDEQYF
v_gene: TRBV28; abundance: many; d_gene: TRBD1; j_gene: TRBJ1-1; CDR3nt: TGTGCCAGCACCCGGACAGGGGAAATGAACACTGAAGCTTTCTTT; CDR3aa: CASTRTGEMNTEAFF
v_gene: TRBV12-3/TRBV12-4; abundance: few; d_gene: -; j_gene: TRBJ1-5; CDR3nt: TGTGCCAGCAGTTTCCCTACTCAGCCCCAGCATTTT; CDR3aa: CASSFPTQPQHF
v_gene: TRBV29-1; abundance: many; d_gene: -; j_gene: TRBJ2-1; CDR3nt: TGCAGCGTTGAGCGGAGGGGGCTGGAGGGTGAGCAGTTCTTC; CDR3aa: CSVERRGLEGEQFF
v_gene: TRBV20-1; abundance: few; d_gene: -; j_gene: TRBJ1-4; CDR3nt: TGCAGTGCTATTGAAAATGAAAAACTGTTTTTT; CDR3aa: CSAIENEKLFF